These 7 T cell receptor beta chains were sequenced from one sample in a study of CD4 T cell repertoires in COVID-19. Libraries were prepared by immunoSEQ multiplex PCR; TCRdb keeps only in-frame clonotypes and omits some of them. The sample has tens of thousands of clones, 83% seen once. Here the sequenced sample was CD4+ T cells from peripheral blood, taken after recovery from COVID-19. The receptors were sampled from a human donor who had COVID-19.

Here the CDR3 reads CASSLGGTNTEAFF. CDR3 DNA: TGTGCCAGCAGCTTAGGAGGTACGAACACTGAAGCTTTCTTT. V is TRBV7-3 and J is TRBJ1-1; no reliable D call. Trimming took off 2 bases at V and 1 base at J, with 8 bases between the two ends. Germline V lookup: CDR1 SGHTA, CDR2 FQGTGA. The CDR3 covers 14 residues.

Only one count was recorded for this clone. The chain couples TRBV27 to TRBJ1-6; D is ambiguous. This CDR3 contains 12 residues. The V end lost 5 bases, the J end lost 5 bases, and 4 bases lay between the germline ends. Germline V gives CDR1 MNHEY, CDR2 SMNVEV (reference sequence). Written as DNA, the CDR3 is TGTGCCAGCAGTCAAAATAATTCACCCCTCCACTTT. Translation gives CASSQNNSPLHF.

This chain links TRBV5-1 with TRBJ2-6, with 8 bases fitting TRBD1. The CDR3 loop spans 18 amino acids. The germline V gene encodes CDR1 SGHRS and CDR2 YFSETQ. After removal of 0 bases from V and 0 bases from J, the junction contained 5 bases not matched to a gene. The CDR3 loop reads CASSLGQGHLSGANVLTF. The CDR3 coding sequence is TGCGCCAGCAGCTTGGGACAGGGGCACCTCTCTGGGGCCAACGTCCTGACTTTC. Complete variable domain (other parts from reference TRBV5-1 and TRBJ2-6): KAGVTQTPRYLIKTRGQQVTLSCSPISGHRSVSWYQQTPGQGLQFLFEYFSETQRNKGNFPGRFSGRQFSNSRSEMNVSTLELGDSALYLCASSLGQGHLSGANVLTFGAGSRLTVL.

This chain uses TRBV5-1 with TRBJ1-2; the D gene is possibly TRBD1 (5 bases). Germline CDR1 and CDR2: SGHRS and YFSETQ. There are 16 residues in the CDR3. Trimming took off 0 bases at V and 6 bases at J, with 18 bases between the two ends. CDR3 DNA: TGCGCCAGCAGCTTGGAGGGCCGGGGCAGAGGGGATGGCTACACCTTC. Amino acid sequence: CASSLEGRGRGDGYTF.

The CDR3 nucleotides read TGTGCCAGCAGGGTTGGACTAGCGGGAGGCCACGAGCAGTACTTC. Amino acids: CASRVGLAGGHEQYF. The chain carries TRBV2 and TRBJ2-7; 14 bases fit TRBD2. Germline V gives CDR1 SNHLY, CDR2 FYNNEI. V trimming: 6 bases; J trimming: 5 bases; junction bases outside the gene matches: 6. The CDR3 has 15 residues.

This clone was seen once. The rearrangement uses TRBV5-1 and TRBJ1-6; D unresolved. Germline CDR1 and CDR2: SGHRS and YFSETQ. Trimming stripped 2 bases from V and 6 bases from J, with 12 bases between. This CDR3 spans 15 amino acids. The CDR3: CASSFDRITNSPLHF. DNA of the CDR3: TGCGCCAGCAGCTTCGACCGTATTACTAATTCACCCCTCCACTTT.

The chain recombines TRBV5-5 with TRBJ1-5, with 10 bases identical to TRBD1. Germline values: CDR1 SGHKS, CDR2 YYEKEE (reference sequence). V dropped 0 bases and J dropped 0; count of bases not matched to a gene: 12. The CDR3 extends over 20 amino acids. For the CDR3, the DNA is TGTGCCAGCAGCTTGGCCCTGGGACAGGGGTACGGATATAGCAATCAGCCCCAGCATTTT. It yields the protein CASSLALGQGYGYSNQPQHF.